This T cell receptor beta chain was identified in a study of post-analysis software for immune sequencing data. Sequencing libraries made from TCR beta cDNA carried unique molecular identifiers. T cells numbering roughly 1 to 10 million yielded 450,000 to 500,000 cDNA molecules. One entry per CDR3 protein results from TCRdb running MiXCR on the PCR reads. Among hundreds of thousands of distinct CDR3 sequences listed, approximately 59% were seen once. This sequence originates from a girl aged 2-10 years with multiple sclerosis. Sequencing was carried out using blood.

The CDR3 DNA is TGTGCCAGCAGCTTGAAATACGAGCAGTACTTC. This sequence encodes CASSLKYEQYF. V usage is TRBV6-1 and J usage is TRBJ2-4; no clear D. The J call could be wrong; TRBJ2-7 is a better fit for the DNA end. CDR3 length: 11 residues. Germline CDR1 is MNHNS and CDR2 is SASEGT.